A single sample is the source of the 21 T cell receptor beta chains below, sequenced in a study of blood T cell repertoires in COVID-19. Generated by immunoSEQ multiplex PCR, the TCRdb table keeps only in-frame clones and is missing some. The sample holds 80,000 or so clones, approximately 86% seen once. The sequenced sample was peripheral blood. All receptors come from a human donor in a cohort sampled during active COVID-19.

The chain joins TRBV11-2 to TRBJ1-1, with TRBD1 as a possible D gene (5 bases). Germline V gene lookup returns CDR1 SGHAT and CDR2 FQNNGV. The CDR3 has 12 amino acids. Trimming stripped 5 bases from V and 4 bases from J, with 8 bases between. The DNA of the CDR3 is TGTGCCAGCAGCCGCAGGGCCACTGAAGCTTTCTTT. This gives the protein CASSRRATEAFF.

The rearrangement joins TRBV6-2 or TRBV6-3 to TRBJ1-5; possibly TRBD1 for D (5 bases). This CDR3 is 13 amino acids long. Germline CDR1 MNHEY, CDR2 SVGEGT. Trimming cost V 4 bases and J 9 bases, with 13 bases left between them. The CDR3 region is CASSSTGPRPQHF. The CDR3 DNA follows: TGTGCCAGCAGTTCAACAGGCCCCCGGCCCCAGCATTTT.

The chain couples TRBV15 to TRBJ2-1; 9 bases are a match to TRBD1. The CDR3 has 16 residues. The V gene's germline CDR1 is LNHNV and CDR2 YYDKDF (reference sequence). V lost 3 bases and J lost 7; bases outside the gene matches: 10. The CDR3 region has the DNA TGTGCCACCAGCAGCCCCCGGGACAGGGTATGGAATGAGCAGTTCTTC. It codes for CATSSPRDRVWNEQFF.

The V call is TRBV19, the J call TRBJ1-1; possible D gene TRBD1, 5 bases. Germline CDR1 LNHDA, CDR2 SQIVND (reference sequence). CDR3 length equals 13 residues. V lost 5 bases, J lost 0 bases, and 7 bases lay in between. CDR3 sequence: CASSHRLNTEAFF. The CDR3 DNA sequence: TGTGCCAGTAGTCACAGGTTGAACACTGAAGCTTTCTTT.

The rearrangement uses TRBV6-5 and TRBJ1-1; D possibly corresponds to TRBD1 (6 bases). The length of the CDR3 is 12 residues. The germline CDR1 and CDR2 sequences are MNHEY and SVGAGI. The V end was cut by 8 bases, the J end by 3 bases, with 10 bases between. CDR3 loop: CASLDRYTEAFF. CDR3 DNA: TGTGCCAGCTTAGACAGGTACACTGAAGCTTTCTTT.

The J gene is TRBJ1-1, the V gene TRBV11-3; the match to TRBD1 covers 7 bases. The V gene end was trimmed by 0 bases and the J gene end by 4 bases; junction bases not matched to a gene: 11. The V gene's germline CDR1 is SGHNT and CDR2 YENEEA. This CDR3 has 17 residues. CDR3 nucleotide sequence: TGTGCCAGCAGCTTAGAAGGGTTGCCAGGGGGAGTCACTGAAGCTTTCTTT. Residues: CASSLEGLPGGVTEAFF.

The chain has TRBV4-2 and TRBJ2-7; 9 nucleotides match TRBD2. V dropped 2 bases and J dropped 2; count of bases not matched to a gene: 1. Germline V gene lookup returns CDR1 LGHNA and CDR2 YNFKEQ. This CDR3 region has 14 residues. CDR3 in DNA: TGTGCCAGCAGCCAACTAGCGGGGACCTACGAGCAGTACTTC. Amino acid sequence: CASSQLAGTYEQYF.

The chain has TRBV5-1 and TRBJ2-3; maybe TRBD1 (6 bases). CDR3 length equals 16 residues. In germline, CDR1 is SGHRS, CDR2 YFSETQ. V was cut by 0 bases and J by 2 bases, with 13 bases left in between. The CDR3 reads CASSLVQGPPTDTQYF. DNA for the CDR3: TGCGCCAGCAGCTTGGTACAGGGTCCCCCCACAGATACGCAGTATTTT.

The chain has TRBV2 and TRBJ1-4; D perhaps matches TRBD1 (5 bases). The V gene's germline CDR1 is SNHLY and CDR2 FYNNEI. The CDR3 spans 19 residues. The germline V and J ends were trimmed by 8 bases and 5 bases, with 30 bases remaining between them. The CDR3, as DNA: TGTGCCAGCGGAGGCTCTACACGGGACTCACGGGGCCAAAATGAAAAACTGTTTTTT. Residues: CASGGSTRDSRGQNEKLFF.

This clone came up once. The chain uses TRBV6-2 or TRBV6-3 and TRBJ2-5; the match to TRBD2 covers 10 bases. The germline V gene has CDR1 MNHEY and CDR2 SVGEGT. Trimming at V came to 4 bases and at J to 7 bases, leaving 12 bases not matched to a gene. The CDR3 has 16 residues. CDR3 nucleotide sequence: TGTGCCAGCAGTTCCAGGCAGCGGGAGGGCCGAGGGACCCAGTACTTC. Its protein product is CASSSRQREGRGTQYF.

CDR3: CASSLQGLNGYTF. The CDR3 DNA reads TGTGCCAGCAGTTTACAGGGTTTGAATGGCTACACCTTC. V gene TRBV12-3 or TRBV12-4 combines with J gene TRBJ1-2; tentatively, D is TRBD1 (5 bases). V lost 2 bases, J lost 6 bases, and 10 bases lay in between. The CDR3 contains 13 residues.

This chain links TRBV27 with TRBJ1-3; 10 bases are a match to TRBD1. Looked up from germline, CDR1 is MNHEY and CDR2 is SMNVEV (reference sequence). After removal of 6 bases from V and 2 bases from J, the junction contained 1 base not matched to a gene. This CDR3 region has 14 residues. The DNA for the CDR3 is TGTGCCAGCAGAGGGACAGGGGCTGGAAACACCATATATTTT. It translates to CASRGTGAGNTIYF.

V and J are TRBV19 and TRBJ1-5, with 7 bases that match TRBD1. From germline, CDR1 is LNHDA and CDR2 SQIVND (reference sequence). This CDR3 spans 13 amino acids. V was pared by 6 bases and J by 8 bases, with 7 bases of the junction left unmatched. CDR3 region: CASRIQGKEPQHF. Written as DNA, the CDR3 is TGTGCCAGTAGGATACAGGGGAAGGAGCCCCAGCATTTT.

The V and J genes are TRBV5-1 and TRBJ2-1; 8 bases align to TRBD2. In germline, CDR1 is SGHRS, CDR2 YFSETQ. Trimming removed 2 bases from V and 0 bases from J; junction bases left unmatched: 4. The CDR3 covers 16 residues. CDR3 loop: CASSFTSGSSYNEQFF. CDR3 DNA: TGCGCCAGCAGCTTCACTAGCGGAAGCTCCTACAATGAGCAGTTCTTC. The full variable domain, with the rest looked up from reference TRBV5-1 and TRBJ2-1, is KAGVTQTPRYLIKTRGQQVTLSCSPISGHRSVSWYQQTPGQGLQFLFEYFSETQRNKGNFPGRFSGRQFSNSRSEMNVSTLELGDSALYLCASSFTSGSSYNEQFFGPGTRLTVL.

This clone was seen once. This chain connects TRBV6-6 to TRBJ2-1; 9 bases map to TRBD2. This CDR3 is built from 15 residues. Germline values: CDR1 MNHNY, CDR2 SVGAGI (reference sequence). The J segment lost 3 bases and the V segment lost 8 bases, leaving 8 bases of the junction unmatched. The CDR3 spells CASDSARGGYNEQFF. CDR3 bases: TGTGCCAGCGACTCCGCGCGGGGGGGCTACAATGAGCAGTTCTTC.

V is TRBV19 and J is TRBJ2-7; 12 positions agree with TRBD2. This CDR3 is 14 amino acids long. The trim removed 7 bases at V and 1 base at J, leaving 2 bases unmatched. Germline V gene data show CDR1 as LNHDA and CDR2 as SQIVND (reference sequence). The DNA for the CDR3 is TGTGCCAGTACGGGACTAGCGGGTTCCTACGAGCAGTACTTC. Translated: CASTGLAGSYEQYF.

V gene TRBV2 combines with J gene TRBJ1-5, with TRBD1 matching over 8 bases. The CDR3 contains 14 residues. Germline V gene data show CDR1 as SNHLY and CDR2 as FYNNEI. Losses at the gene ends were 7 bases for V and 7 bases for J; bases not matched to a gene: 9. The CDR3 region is CASIQGAYGQPQHF. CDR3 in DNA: TGTGCCAGCATTCAGGGGGCGTACGGGCAGCCCCAGCATTTT. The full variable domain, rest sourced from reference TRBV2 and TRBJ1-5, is EPEVTQTPSHQVTQMGQEVILRCVPISNHLYFYWYRQILGQKVEFLVSFYNNEISEKSEIFDDQFSVERPDGSNFTLKIRSTKLEDSAMYFCASIQGAYGQPQHFGDGTRLSIL.

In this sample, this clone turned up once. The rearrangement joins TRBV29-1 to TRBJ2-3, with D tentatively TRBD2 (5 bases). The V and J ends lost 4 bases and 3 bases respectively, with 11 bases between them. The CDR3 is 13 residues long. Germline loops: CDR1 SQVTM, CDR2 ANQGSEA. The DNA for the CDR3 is TGCAGCGTTGGGGAGCTCGGGACAGATACGCAGTATTTT. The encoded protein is CSVGELGTDTQYF.

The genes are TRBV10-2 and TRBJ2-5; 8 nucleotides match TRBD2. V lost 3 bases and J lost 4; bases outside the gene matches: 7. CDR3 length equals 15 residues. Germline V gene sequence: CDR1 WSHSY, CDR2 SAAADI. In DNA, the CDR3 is TGCGCCAGCAGTGACCTTCGGGGGGGATCAGAGACCCAGTACTTC. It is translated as CASSDLRGGSETQYF.

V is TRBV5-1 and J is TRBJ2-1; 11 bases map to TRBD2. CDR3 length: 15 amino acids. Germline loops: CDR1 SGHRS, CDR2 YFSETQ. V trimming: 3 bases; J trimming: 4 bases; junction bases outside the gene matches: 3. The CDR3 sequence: CASSWGLAAYNEQFF. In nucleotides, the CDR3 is TGCGCCAGCAGCTGGGGACTAGCGGCATACAATGAGCAGTTCTTC.

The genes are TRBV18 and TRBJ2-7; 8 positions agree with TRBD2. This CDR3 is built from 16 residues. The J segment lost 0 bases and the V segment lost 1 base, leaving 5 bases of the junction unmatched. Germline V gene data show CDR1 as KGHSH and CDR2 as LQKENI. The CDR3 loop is CASSPQSSGSSYEQYF. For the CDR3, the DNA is TGTGCCAGCTCACCACAGTCCAGCGGGAGCTCCTACGAGCAGTACTTC.